This is a list of T cell receptor beta chains from one sample in a study of blood T cell repertoires in COVID-19. Profiled with immunoSEQ multiplex PCR; TCRdb holds only in-frame clones, not every one. The data contain hundreds of thousands of clones, around 83% of them singletons. Sequenced material: peripheral blood. These receptors were taken from a man older than 75 with acute or convalescent COVID-19. Each CDR3 is given with its conserved first and last residue. Fields, in order: V gene, J gene, clone size, D gene, CDR3 protein, CDR3 DNA. A D gene is named only where the DNA matches it firmly. Clone size is shown for a subset of rows, as once, few, many or a class of expanded clone.

TRBV6-5	TRBJ2-7	.	TRBD2	CASRSSGVSSYEQYF	TGTGCCAGCAGGTCTAGCGGGGTTAGCTCCTACGAGCAGTACTTC
TRBV6-5	TRBJ2-1	.	TRBD1	CASSYSWTGGNGQFF	TGTGCCAGCAGTTACTCTTGGACAGGGGGTAATGGGCAGTTCTTC
TRBV21-1	TRBJ1-2	.	.	CASNPGGRLISYGYTF	TGTGCCAGCAACCCAGGGGGCAGACTTATAAGTTATGGCTACACCTTC
TRBV6-6	TRBJ1-6	.	.	CASSPPAGPTYNSPLHF	TGTGCCAGCAGTCCCCCAGCGGGACCGACTTATAATTCACCCCTCCACTTT
TRBV6-6	TRBJ1-3	.	.	CASILNPLSGGNTIYF	TGTGCCAGCATCCTAAACCCCCTTTCCGGTGGAAACACCATATATTTT
TRBV6-1	TRBJ1-1	.	TRBD1	CASSERDRRLRDPLNTEAFF	TGTGCCAGCAGTGAACGGGACAGGCGACTACGTGACCCTCTGAACACTGAAGCTTTCTTT
TRBV28	TRBJ1-6	few	TRBD1	CASSPGQGPYSPLHF	TGTGCCAGTAGCCCGGGACAGGGGCCGTATTCACCCCTCCACTTT
TRBV5-4	TRBJ2-1	.	.	CASSVREGGYNEQFF	TGTGCCAGCAGCGTTCGAGAGGGGGGGTACAATGAGCAGTTCTTC
TRBV27	TRBJ1-4	once	TRBD1	CASSAQGLGNEKLFF	TGTGCCAGCAGTGCACAGGGGCTCGGGAATGAAAAACTGTTTTTT
TRBV3-1/TRBV3-2	TRBJ2-7	.	.	CASSNRAGGAYEQYF	TGTGCCAGCAGCAACCGAGCTGGAGGGGCCTACGAGCAGTACTTC
TRBV19	TRBJ1-5	.	.	CASSTSGWAQPQHF	TGTGCCAGTAGTACCTCGGGATGGGCTCAGCCCCAGCATTTT
TRBV6-2/TRBV6-3	TRBJ2-3	.	TRBD2	CASSLGLAGGHTDTQYF	TGTGCCAGCAGTCTCGGACTAGCGGGAGGGCACACAGATACGCAGTATTTT
TRBV5-4	TRBJ1-2	.	TRBD1	CASSLGQASYYGYTF	TGTGCCAGCAGCCTGGGACAGGCTAGTTACTATGGCTACACCTTC
TRBV28	TRBJ1-2	.	TRBD1	CASKETGGANYGYTF	TGTGCCAGCAAAGAAACAGGGGGTGCTAACTATGGCTACACCTTC
TRBV3-1/TRBV3-2	TRBJ1-2	.	TRBD1	CASTGTGHGYTF	TGTGCCAGCACCGGGACAGGGCATGGCTACACCTTC
TRBV19	TRBJ2-1	few	.	CASSPFRGYEEQFF	TGTGCCAGTAGTCCGTTCCGGGGGTATGAAGAGCAGTTCTTC
TRBV6-5	TRBJ2-7	.	TRBD1	CASSYRTGGYEQYF	TGTGCCAGCAGTTACAGGACAGGGGGCTACGAGCAGTACTTC
TRBV4-1	TRBJ2-3	.	TRBD2	CASSPLGLATDTQYF	TGCGCCAGCAGCCCACTGGGACTAGCAACAGATACGCAGTATTTT
TRBV20-1	TRBJ2-3	.	TRBD2	CSASGASGRAGDTQYF	TGCAGTGCTAGTGGGGCTAGCGGGAGGGCGGGAGATACGCAGTATTTT
TRBV1	TRBJ1-4	.	.	CTSSPTGRSDEKLFF	TGCACCAGCAGCCCGACGGGGAGAAGTGATGAAAAACTGTTTTTT
TRBV28	TRBJ1-1	.	.	CASSLRGKTEAFF	TGTGCCAGCAGCCTCAGGGGAAAGACTGAAGCTTTCTTT
TRBV6-6	TRBJ2-7	.	TRBD2	CASSYSKTGGIHEQYF	TGTGCCAGCAGTTACTCGAAAACGGGAGGGATTCACGAGCAGTACTTC
TRBV24-1	TRBJ2-2	.	TRBD1	CATSDPPGHRGDTGELFF	TGTGCCACCAGTGATCCCCCCGGGCACAGGGGAGATACCGGGGAGCTGTTTTTT
TRBV5-5	TRBJ2-1	.	.	CASSLARGPYNEQFF	TGTGCCAGCAGCTTGGCCAGGGGCCCCTACAATGAGCAGTTCTTC
TRBV11-2	TRBJ2-3	.	TRBD1	CASSWPGQGAQDTQYF	TGTGCCAGCAGCTGGCCGGGACAGGGGGCTCAAGATACGCAGTATTTT
TRBV5-1	TRBJ2-1	.	TRBD2	CASAAGGVNEQFF	TGCGCCAGCGCTGCGGGGGGAGTCAATGAGCAGTTCTTC
TRBV30	TRBJ2-7	.	TRBD1	CAWRIPGTGVGEQYF	TGTGCCTGGAGAATTCCCGGGACAGGGGTGGGAGAGCAGTACTTC
TRBV28	TRBJ2-7	.	TRBD1	CASSLSRQGAREQYF	TGTGCCAGCAGTTTATCCCGGCAGGGGGCACGCGAGCAGTACTTC
TRBV12-3/TRBV12-4	TRBJ1-6	.	.	CASSFNNSPLHF	TGTGCCAGCAGTTTTAATAATTCACCCCTCCACTTT
TRBV27	TRBJ2-1	.	TRBD1	CASSPAGGAGNEQFF	TGTGCCAGCAGTCCCGCAGGGGGCGCTGGGAATGAGCAGTTCTTC
TRBV6-1	TRBJ2-3	.	TRBD2	CASSEASGKGRDTQYF	TGTGCCAGCAGTGAAGCTAGCGGGAAGGGTAGGGATACGCAGTATTTT
TRBV2	TRBJ2-2	.	.	CATSVDKTNTGELFF	TGTGCCACCTCAGTTGACAAAACTAACACCGGGGAGCTGTTTTTT
TRBV18	TRBJ1-3	.	TRBD1	CASSLSTGRSGNTIYF	TGTGCCAGCTCCCTCTCGACAGGGAGGTCTGGAAACACCATATATTTT
TRBV12-3/TRBV12-4	TRBJ2-7	.	.	CASSPGVRVEQYF	TGTGCCAGCAGCCCCGGGGTACGTGTCGAGCAGTACTTC
TRBV10-3	TRBJ1-5	once	TRBD1	CAISQGGWGQPQHF	TGTGCCATCAGCCAGGGGGGATGGGGTCAGCCCCAGCATTTT
TRBV27	TRBJ1-1	.	.	CASRDSYTEAFF	TGTGCCAGCAGGGACAGCTACACTGAAGCTTTCTTT
TRBV3-1/TRBV3-2	TRBJ1-3	.	.	CASSGLSGLGNTIYF	TGTGCCAGCAGTGGACTGTCCGGCTTAGGAAACACCATATATTTT
TRBV18	TRBJ1-2	.	.	CASSPIGSANYGYTF	TGTGCCAGCTCACCAATAGGCAGCGCGAACTATGGCTACACCTTC
TRBV2	TRBJ2-5	few	.	CASRVLEGETQYF	TGTGCCAGCAGGGTACTAGAGGGAGAGACCCAGTACTTC
TRBV7-9	TRBJ2-7	few	TRBD1	CASSPQTGVAEQYF	TGTGCCAGCAGCCCCCAGACAGGGGTTGCCGAGCAGTACTTC
TRBV27	TRBJ1-4	.	.	CASSNPGNEKLFF	TGTGCCAGCAGTAACCCGGGAAATGAAAAACTGTTTTTT
TRBV3-1/TRBV3-2	TRBJ1-3	.	.	CASSQATLAGDTIYF	TGTGCCAGCAGCCAAGCAACCCTTGCCGGTGACACCATATATTTT
TRBV28	TRBJ1-2	.	.	CASSMTVGGYTF	TGTGCCAGCAGTATGACAGTAGGAGGCTACACCTTC
TRBV3-1/TRBV3-2	TRBJ1-5	.	.	CASSQARGPQHF	TGTGCCAGCAGCCAAGCAAGGGGGCCCCAGCATTTT
TRBV28	TRBJ1-2	once	TRBD1	CASSFGYRGYGYTF	TGTGCCAGCAGTTTTGGGTACAGGGGGTATGGCTACACCTTC
TRBV6-4	TRBJ2-7	once	.	CASRSRPGVYEQYF	TGTGCCAGCAGAAGCCGGCCAGGGGTCTACGAGCAGTACTTC
TRBV11-2	TRBJ1-5	.	TRBD1	CASSLTGGGAQPQHF	TGTGCCAGCAGCCTCACAGGGGGAGGGGCTCAGCCCCAGCATTTT
TRBV30	TRBJ1-2	.	.	CAWSGQTGNYGYTF	TGTGCCTGGAGTGGCCAAACAGGGAACTATGGCTACACCTTC
TRBV2	TRBJ2-7	once	.	CASSGGGKTGGTREQYF	TGTGCCAGCAGTGGGGGAGGGAAAACAGGGGGTACGCGGGAGCAGTACTTC
TRBV6-6	TRBJ2-3	.	TRBD2	CASSLGLAGIDTQYF	TGTGCCAGCAGTTTGGGACTAGCGGGGATAGATACGCAGTATTTT
TRBV6-6	TRBJ2-7	.	TRBD2	CASSYSITSGGYEQYF	TGTGCCAGCAGTTACTCGATTACTAGCGGGGGCTACGAGCAGTACTTC